Sequencing of this TCR beta chain was carried out in a study of blood T cell repertoires in COVID-19. Across the study: Sources were T cells, B-cell-depleted T cells, or PBMCs; the material itself was cDNA or gDNA.

Original analysis: For nucleated cells, counts were estimated from reference gene primer amplification. Assay used: immunoSEQ multiplex PCR; TCRdb lists only in-frame clones, some missing. V, J and clone size are those of that table, while D and trimming were read from the DNA. The sample holds about 300,000 clones, roughly 88% seen once. Unmatched junction bases numbered 9, after V lost 10 bases and J lost 2 bases. The CDR3 length is 14 residues. Looked up from germline, CDR1 is ENHRY and CDR2 is SYGVKD. The TCR sequence derives from a woman aged 30 to 39 who had recovered from COVID-19. This chain uses TRBV10-3 with TRBJ2-3; 7 nucleotides align to TRBD2. Sequencing used peripheral blood. CDR3 sequence reads: CATLGEGLTDTQYF. The CDR3 region has the DNA TGTGCCACCCTGGGGGAGGGTCTCACAGATACGCAGTATTTT.